The source of this T cell receptor (beta chain) is a study of identical twins. TCRdb analysed the 5' RACE reads with MiXCR anew, one entry per CDR3 protein. The profile shows around 480,000 distinct CDR3 sequences, approximately 15% of them singletons. The CDR3 contains 15 residues. The V and J ends lost 0 bases and 2 bases respectively, with 11 bases between them. Germline loops: CDR1 MNHEY, CDR2 SVGEGT. In addition, the sample was reused for a study of yellow fever vaccine responses in identical twins.

The specimen was CD4+ T cells sorted from blood. This TCR derives from a woman between 18 and 29 years old in good health. This chain uses TRBV6-2 or TRBV6-3 with TRBJ2-7; D gene uncertain. The CDR3: CASSYSSSYAYEQYF. In DNA form, the CDR3 reads TGTGCCAGCAGTTACTCGAGTAGCTATGCCTACGAGCAGTACTTC.